These 6 T cell receptor beta chains originate from one sample sequenced in a study of human T cells and chemical hapten exposure (dated by TCRdb to the early 2020s). Read against the paper, the sample's time point label means: patch test 1, 2 weeks after DPC sensitization. In light of the paper, this sample's treatment or condition label describes: therapeutic diphenylcyclopropenone sensitization with weekly scalp DPC. Preparation of the library involved RACE. The instrument was a NextSeq 500. TCRdb reran the public reads through fastp at Q25 and MiXCR, keeping productive beta chains. Each entry merges the rows of one CDR3 protein and shows their most common DNA and genes. Present in this sample are 180,000 or so distinct CDR3 sequences, under 25% of which were seen just once. The ten largest clones add up to approximately 6.7% of the sample. The source material was whole blood, sampled in connection with sensitization to the hapten diphenylcyclopropenone (DPC). These receptors all stem from a woman aged 45-59 years with alopecia areata. Some clones in this sample may be carry-over from other donors' samples.

The chain uses TRBV2 and TRBJ2-3; D may be TRBD2 (6 bases). This CDR3 spans 13 amino acids. V lost 6 bases to trimming and J lost 6 bases, with 13 bases between them. Germline CDR1 reads SNHLY; CDR2 reads FYNNEI. The CDR3 loop is CASSVESGDTQYF. In nucleotides, the CDR3 is TGTGCCAGCAGCGTGGAAAGCGGGGATACGCAGTATTTT.

The table lists this clonotype with a few counts. V and J are TRBV30 and TRBJ2-1; 8 bases map to TRBD2. The germline V gene has CDR1 GTSNPN and CDR2 SVGIG (reference sequence). CDR3 size: 18 residues. The ends lost 2 bases at V and 6 bases at J; junction bases unmatched: 18. CDR3 amino acids: CAWSRSARRSGSPNEQFF. The DNA for the CDR3 is TGTGCCTGGAGTAGATCGGCCCGTCGGAGCGGGAGCCCCAATGAGCAGTTCTTC. Using reference TRBV30 and TRBJ2-1 for the parts outside the CDR3, the full variable domain is SQTIHQWPATLVQPVGSPLSLECTVEGTSNPNLYWYRQAAGRGLQLLFYSVGIGQISSEVPQNLSASRPQDRQFILSSKKLLLSDSGFYLCAWSRSARRSGSPNEQFFGPGTRLTVL.

The CDR3 sequence is CASSLKRLADADTQYF. The CDR3 DNA sequence: TGTGCCAGCAGCTTGAAAAGACTAGCGGACGCAGATACGCAGTATTTT. J is TRBJ2-3 and V is TRBV7-9, with 9 bases lining up with TRBD2. The CDR3 is made up of 16 amino acids. V lost 3 bases to trimming and J lost 4 bases; unmatched junction nucleotides: 8. CDR1 is SEHNR and CDR2 is FQNEAQ in the germline V gene (reference sequence).

This clonotype was counted once. The V call is TRBV6-5, the J call TRBJ2-7; 12 nucleotides agree with TRBD2. Per germline, CDR1 MNHEY and CDR2 SVGAGI. The CDR3 loop spans 15 amino acids. Germline trimming cut 4 bases from V and 1 base from J; bases unmatched to any gene: 2. CDR3 loop: CASSSTSGRSYEQYF. CDR3 coding DNA: TGTGCCAGCAGTTCGACTAGCGGGAGATCCTACGAGCAGTACTTC.

J is TRBJ2-3 and V is TRBV6-2 or TRBV6-3; D unclear. The CDR3 spans 12 residues. V lost 3 bases and J 4 bases, leaving 5 bases between the germline ends. CDR1 and CDR2 (germline): MNHEY, SVGEGT. The CDR3 nucleotides read TGTGCCAGCAGTTATAGGGCAGATACGCAGTATTTT. It translates to CASSYRADTQYF.

There are many counts of this clonotype. The chain employs TRBV3-1 and TRBJ1-6; D unresolved. The V end was cut by 4 bases, the J end by 7 bases, with 8 bases between. CDR3 length: 13 residues. Germline V CDR1 and CDR2: LGHDT, YNNKEL (reference sequence). CDR3 sequence (DNA): TGTGCCAGCAGCCCGGACCGAAATTCACCCCTCCACTTT. It codes for CASSPDRNSPLHF.